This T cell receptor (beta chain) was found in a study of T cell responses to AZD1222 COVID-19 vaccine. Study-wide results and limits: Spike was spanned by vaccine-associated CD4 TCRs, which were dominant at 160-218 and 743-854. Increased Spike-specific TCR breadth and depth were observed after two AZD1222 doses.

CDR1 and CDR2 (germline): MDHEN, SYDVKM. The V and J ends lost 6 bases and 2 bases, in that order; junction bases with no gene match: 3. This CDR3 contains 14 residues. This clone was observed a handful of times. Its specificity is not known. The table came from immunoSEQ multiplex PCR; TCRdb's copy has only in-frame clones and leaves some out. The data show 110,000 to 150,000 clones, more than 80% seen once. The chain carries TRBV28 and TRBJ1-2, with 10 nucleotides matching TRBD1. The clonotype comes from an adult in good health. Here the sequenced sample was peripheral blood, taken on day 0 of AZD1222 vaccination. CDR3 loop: CASSPGQGNYGYTF. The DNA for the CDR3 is TGTGCCAGCAGCCCGGGACAGGGGAACTATGGCTACACCTTC.